This T cell receptor beta chain came from a study of CD8+ T cells in alopecia areata. This clone showed up just a few times. J was trimmed by 5 bases and V by 0 bases; bases with no gene match: 10. Germline loops: CDR1 SGHTA, CDR2 FQGNSA. The CDR3 runs 17 residues. cDNA prepared by RNA extraction and subsequent reverse transcription served as the template for sequencing. The data were produced by immunoSEQ multiplex PCR, yet TCRdb's version contains in-frame clones alone and is incomplete. The sample records 150,000 or so clones, roughly 50% being singletons. The receptor's source is a human donor in good health. Source material: CD4+ T cells sorted from blood. V gene TRBV7-2 combines with J gene TRBJ2-1; 7 nucleotides line up with TRBD2. Here the CDR3 DNA reads TGTGCCAGCAGCTTAGCGGGTTGGTGGGAGGGAAACAATGAGCAGTTCTTC. Protein product: CASSLAGWWEGNNEQFF.